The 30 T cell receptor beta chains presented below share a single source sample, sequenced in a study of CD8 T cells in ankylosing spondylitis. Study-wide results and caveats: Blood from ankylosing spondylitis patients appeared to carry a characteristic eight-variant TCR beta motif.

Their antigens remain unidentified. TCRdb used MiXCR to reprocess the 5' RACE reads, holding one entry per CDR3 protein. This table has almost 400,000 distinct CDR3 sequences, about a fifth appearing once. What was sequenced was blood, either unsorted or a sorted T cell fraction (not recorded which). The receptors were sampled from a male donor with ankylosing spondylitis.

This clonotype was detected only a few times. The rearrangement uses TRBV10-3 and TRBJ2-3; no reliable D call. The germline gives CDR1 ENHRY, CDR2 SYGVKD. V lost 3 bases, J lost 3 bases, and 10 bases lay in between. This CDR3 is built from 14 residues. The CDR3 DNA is TGTGCCATCAGTGATGGCCAGAGGACAGATACGCAGTATTTT. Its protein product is CAISDGQRTDTQYF.

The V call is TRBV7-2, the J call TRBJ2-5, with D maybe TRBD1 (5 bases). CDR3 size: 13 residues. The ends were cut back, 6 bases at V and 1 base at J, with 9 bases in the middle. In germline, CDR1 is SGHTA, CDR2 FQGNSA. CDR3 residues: CASRSGFQETQYF. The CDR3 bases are TGTGCCAGCAGATCAGGGTTCCAAGAGACCCAGTACTTC.

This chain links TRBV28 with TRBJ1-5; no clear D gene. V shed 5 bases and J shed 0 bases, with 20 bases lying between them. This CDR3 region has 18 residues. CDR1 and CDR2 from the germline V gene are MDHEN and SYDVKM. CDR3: CASSPEAISASSNQPQHF. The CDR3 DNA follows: TGTGCCAGCAGTCCCGAAGCAATTTCGGCTTCTAGCAATCAGCCCCAGCATTTT.

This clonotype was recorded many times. For the CDR3, the DNA is TGCGCCAGCAGCTTGGAACAGTCCTACGAGCAGTACTTC. Amino acid sequence: CASSLEQSYEQYF. The gene calls are TRBV5-1 and TRBJ2-7; D remains ambiguous. Per the germline V gene, CDR1 is SGHRS and CDR2 is YFSETQ. The CDR3 sequence is 13 residues long. V was cut by 0 bases and J by 1 base, with 5 bases left in between.

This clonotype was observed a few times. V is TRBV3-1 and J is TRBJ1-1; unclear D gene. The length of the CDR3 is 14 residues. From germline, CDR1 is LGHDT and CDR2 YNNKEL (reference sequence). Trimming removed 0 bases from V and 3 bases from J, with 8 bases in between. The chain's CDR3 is CASSQENTHTEAFF. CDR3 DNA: TGTGCCAGCAGCCAAGAGAACACCCACACTGAAGCTTTCTTT.

The CDR3 DNA is TGTGCCAGCAGGACCATCGGGCCCTCTTCGGGCACCGGGGAGCTGTTTTTT. Protein: CASRTIGPSSGTGELFF. V is TRBV28 and J is TRBJ2-2; D uncertain. V was pared by 6 bases and J by 4 bases, with 21 bases between. The CDR3 contains 17 residues. Germline V gene data show CDR1 as MDHEN and CDR2 as SYDVKM. The whole variable domain, remainder taken from reference TRBV28 and TRBJ2-2, is DVKVTQSSRYLVKRTGEKVFLECVQDMDHENMFWYRQDPGLGLRLIYFSYDVKMKEKGDIPEGYSVSREKKERFSLILESASTNQTSMYLCASRTIGPSSGTGELFFGEGSRLTVL.

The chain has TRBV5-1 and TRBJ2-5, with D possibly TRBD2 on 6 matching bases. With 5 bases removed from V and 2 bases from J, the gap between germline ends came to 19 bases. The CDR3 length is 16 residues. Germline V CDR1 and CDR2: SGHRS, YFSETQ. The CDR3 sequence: CASSFSSGGSQETQYF. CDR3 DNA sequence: TGCGCCAGCAGTTTCTCCTCTGGGGGGTCACAAGAGACCCAGTACTTC.

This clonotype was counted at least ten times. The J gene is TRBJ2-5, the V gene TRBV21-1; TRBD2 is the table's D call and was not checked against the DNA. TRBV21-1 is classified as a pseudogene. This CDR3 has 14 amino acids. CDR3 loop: CASSKPSREETQYF. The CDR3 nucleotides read TGTGCCAGCAGCAAACCCTCTAGGGAAGAGACCCAGTACTTC.

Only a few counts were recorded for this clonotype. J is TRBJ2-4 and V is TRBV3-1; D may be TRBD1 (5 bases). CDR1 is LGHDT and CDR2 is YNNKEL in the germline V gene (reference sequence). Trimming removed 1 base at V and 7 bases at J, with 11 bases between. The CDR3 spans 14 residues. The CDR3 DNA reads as TGTGCCAGCAGCCAAGGGGCAGGGTGGAACATTCAGTACTTC. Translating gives CASSQGAGWNIQYF. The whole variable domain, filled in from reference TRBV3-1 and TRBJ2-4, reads DTAVSQTPKYLVTQMGNDKSIKCEQNLGHDTMYWYKQDSKKFLKIMFSYNNKELIINETVPNRFSPKSPDKAHLNLHINSLELGDSAVYFCASSQGAGWNIQYFGAGTRLSVL.

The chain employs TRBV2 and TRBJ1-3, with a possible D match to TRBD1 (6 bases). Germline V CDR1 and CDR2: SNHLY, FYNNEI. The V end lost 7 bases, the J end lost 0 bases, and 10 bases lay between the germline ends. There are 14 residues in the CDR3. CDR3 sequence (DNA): TGTGCCAGCAAGGGGGGGAACTCTGGAAACACCATATATTTT. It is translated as CASKGGNSGNTIYF. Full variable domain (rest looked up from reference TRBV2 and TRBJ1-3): EPEVTQTPSHQVTQMGQEVILRCVPISNHLYFYWYRQILGQKVEFLVSFYNNEISEKSEIFDDQFSVERPDGSNFTLKIRSTKLEDSAMYFCASKGGNSGNTIYFGEGSWLTVV.

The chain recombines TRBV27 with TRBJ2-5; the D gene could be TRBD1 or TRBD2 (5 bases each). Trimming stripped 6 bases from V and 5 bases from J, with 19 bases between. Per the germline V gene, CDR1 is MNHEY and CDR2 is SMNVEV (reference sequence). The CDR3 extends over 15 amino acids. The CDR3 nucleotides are TGTGCCAGCAGCCGCTGGTTGGGGGTAAGGGAGACCCAGTACTTC. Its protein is CASSRWLGVRETQYF.

CDR3 protein: CASSGVSYEQYF. Written as DNA, the CDR3 is TGTGCCAGTAGCGGGGTCTCCTACGAGCAGTACTTC. The rearrangement uses TRBV19 and TRBJ2-7, with a possible D match to TRBD2 (5 bases). Trimming stripped 6 bases from V and 0 bases from J, with 6 bases between. The CDR3 consists of 12 residues. Germline values: CDR1 LNHDA, CDR2 SQIVND (reference sequence). The full variable domain, in which reference TRBV19 and TRBJ2-7 provide the parts outside the CDR3, is DGGITQSPKYLFRKEGQNVTLSCEQNLNHDAMYWYRQDPGQGLRLIYYSQIVNDFQKGDIAEGYSVSREKKESFPLTVTSAQKNPTAFYLCASSGVSYEQYFGPGTRLTVT.

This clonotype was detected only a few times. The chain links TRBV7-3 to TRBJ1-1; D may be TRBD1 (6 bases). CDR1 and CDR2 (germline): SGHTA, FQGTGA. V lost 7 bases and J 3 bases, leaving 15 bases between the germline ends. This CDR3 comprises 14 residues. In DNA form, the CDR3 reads TGTGCCAGCAAACCAGGGGTTGGCGACACTGAAGCTTTCTTT. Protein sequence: CASKPGVGDTEAFF.

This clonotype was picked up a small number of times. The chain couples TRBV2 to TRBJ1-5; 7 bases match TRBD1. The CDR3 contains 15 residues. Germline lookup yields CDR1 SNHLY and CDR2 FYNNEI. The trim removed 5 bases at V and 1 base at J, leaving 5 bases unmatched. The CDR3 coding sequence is TGTGCCAGCAGTAACCAGGGGGTGAGCAATCAGCCCCAGCATTTT. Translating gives CASSNQGVSNQPQHF.

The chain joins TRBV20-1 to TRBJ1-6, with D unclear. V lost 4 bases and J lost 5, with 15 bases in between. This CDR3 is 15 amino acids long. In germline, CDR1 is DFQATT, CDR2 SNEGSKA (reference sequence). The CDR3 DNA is TGCAGTGCTAAGAGGACGGCAACCAATAATTCACCCCTCCACTTT. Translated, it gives CSAKRTATNNSPLHF.

The CDR3 sequence: CSASGGFTEAFF. The CDR3 DNA reads as TGCAGTGCTAGCGGAGGGTTCACTGAAGCTTTCTTT. V gene TRBV20-1 combines with J gene TRBJ1-1; no reliable D call. V was clipped by 3 bases and J by 4 bases, with 9 bases between them. This CDR3 has 12 residues. CDR1 and CDR2 (germline): DFQATT, SNEGSKA (reference sequence).

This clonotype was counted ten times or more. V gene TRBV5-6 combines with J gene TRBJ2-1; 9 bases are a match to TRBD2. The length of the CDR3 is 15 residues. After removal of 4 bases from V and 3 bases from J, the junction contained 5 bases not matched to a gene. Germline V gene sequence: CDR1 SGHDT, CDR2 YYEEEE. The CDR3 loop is CASSVTSGLYNEQFF. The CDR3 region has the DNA TGTGCCAGCAGCGTAACTAGCGGGCTCTACAATGAGCAGTTCTTC.

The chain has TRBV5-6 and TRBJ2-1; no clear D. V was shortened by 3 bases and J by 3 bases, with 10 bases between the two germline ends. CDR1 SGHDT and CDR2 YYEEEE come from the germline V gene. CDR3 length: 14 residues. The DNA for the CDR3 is TGTGCCAGCAGCTCCCAGGCAGGCTACAATGAGCAGTTCTTC. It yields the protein CASSSQAGYNEQFF.

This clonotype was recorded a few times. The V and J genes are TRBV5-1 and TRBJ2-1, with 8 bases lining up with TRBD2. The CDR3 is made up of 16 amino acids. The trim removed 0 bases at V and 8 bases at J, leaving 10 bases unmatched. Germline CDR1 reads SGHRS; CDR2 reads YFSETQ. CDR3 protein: CASSLASPGGPYEQFF. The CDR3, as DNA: TGCGCCAGCAGCTTGGCGAGCCCGGGAGGGCCCTATGAGCAGTTCTTC.

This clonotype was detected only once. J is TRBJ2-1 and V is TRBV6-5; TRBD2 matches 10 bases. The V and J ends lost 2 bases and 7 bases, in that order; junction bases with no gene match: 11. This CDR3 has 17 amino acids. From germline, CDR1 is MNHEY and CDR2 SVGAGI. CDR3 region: CASSYSQWTSGSNEQFF. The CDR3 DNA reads TGTGCCAGCAGTTACAGCCAGTGGACTAGCGGATCAAATGAGCAGTTCTTC.

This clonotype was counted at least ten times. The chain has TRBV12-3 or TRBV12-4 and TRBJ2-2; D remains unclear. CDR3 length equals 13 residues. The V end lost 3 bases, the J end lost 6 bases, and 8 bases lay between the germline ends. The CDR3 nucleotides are TGTGCCAGCAGTTTGAAAGGGCCCGGGGAGCTGTTTTTT. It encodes CASSLKGPGELFF.

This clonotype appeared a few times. CDR3 amino acids: CASRTGFRRGNTIYF. CDR3 sequence (DNA): TGTGCCAGCAGAACCGGCTTCCGACGGGGAAACACCATATATTTT. This sequence joins TRBV12-3 or TRBV12-4 and TRBJ1-3; D unresolved. The germline V and J ends were trimmed by 6 bases and 4 bases, with 16 bases remaining between them. CDR3 length: 15 residues.

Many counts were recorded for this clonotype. CDR3 in DNA: TGTGCCAGCAGACCCCTTGCCGGGGAGCTGTTTTTT. Translating gives CASRPLAGELFF. V is TRBV12-3 or TRBV12-4 and J is TRBJ2-2, with D hard to call. This CDR3 has 12 amino acids. The V end was cut by 6 bases, the J end by 6 bases, with 8 bases between.

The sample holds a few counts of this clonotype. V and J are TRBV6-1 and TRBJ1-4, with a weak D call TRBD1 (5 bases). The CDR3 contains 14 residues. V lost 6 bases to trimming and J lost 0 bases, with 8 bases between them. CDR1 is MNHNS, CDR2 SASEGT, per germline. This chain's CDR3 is CASRRGATNEKLFF. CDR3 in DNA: TGTGCCAGCAGACGGGGGGCAACTAATGAAAAACTGTTTTTT.

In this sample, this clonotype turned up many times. CDR3 coding DNA: TGCAGCGTTGATCGAGGGGCCGGGGCCAACGTCCTGACTTTC. This codes for CSVDRGAGANVLTF. This chain links TRBV29-1 with TRBJ2-6, with D possibly called TRBD1 or TRBD2 (5 bases each). CDR1 is SQVTM, CDR2 ANQGSEA, per germline. The CDR3 totals 14 residues. Trimming stripped 3 bases from V and 4 bases from J, with 10 bases between. Full variable domain (outside the CDR3, taken from reference TRBV29-1 and TRBJ2-6): SAVISQKPSRDICQRGTSLTIQCQVDSQVTMMFWYRQQPGQSLTLIATANQGSEATYESGFVIDKFPISRPNLTFSTLTVSNMSPEDSSIYLCSVDRGAGANVLTFGAGSRLTVL.

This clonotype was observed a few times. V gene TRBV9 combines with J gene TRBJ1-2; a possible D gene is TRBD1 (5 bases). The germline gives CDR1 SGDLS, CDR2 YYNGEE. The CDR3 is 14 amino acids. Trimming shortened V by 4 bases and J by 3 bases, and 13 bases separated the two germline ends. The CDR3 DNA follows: TGTGCCAGCAGCCCCCGGGGGGGTGACTATGGCTACACCTTC. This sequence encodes CASSPRGGDYGYTF.

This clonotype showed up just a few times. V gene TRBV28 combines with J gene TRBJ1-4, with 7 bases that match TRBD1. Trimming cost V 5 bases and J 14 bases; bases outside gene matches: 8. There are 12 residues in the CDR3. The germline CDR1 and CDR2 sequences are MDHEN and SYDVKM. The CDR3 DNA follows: TGTGCCAGCAGTATAGGGGGCGCGAGGCTGTTTTTT. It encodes CASSIGGARLFF. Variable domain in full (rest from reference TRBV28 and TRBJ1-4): DVKVTQSSRYLVKRTGEKVFLECVQDMDHENMFWYRQDPGLGLRLIYFSYDVKMKEKGDIPEGYSVSREKKERFSLILESASTNQTSMYLCASSIGGARLFFGSGTQLSVL.

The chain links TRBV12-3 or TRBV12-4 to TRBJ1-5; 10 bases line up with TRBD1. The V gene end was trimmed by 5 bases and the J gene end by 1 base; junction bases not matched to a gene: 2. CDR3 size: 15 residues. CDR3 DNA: TGTGCCAGCAGTCGACAGGGGGCCAGCAATCAGCCCCAGCATTTT. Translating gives CASSRQGASNQPQHF.

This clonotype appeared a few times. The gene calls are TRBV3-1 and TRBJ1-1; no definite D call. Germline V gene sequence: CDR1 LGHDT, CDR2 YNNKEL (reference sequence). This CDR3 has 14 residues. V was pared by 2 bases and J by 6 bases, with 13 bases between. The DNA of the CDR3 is TGTGCCAGCAGCCAACTGACCTGGCCGCCTGAAGCTTTCTTT. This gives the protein CASSQLTWPPEAFF.

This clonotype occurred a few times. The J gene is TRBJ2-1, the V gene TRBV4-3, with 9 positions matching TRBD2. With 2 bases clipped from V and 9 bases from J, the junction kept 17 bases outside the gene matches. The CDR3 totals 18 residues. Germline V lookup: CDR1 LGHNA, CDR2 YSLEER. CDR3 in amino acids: CASSQLWGPGTSYREQFF. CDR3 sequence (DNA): TGCGCCAGCAGCCAATTGTGGGGTCCCGGGACTAGCTACCGTGAGCAGTTCTTC.